This T cell receptor (beta chain) was recorded in a study of T-cell reconstitution after alpha-beta-depleted transplantation in children. This clonotype was observed many times. Unique molecular identifiers were built into the TCRbeta library. Using its own MiXCR run on the PCR reads, TCRdb lists one record per CDR3 protein. The data contain about 110,000 distinct CDR3 sequences, 10% of them singletons. The CDR3 is made up of 15 amino acids. The germline V gene has CDR1 DFQATT and CDR2 SNEGSKA (reference sequence). V shed 3 bases and J shed 1 base, with 14 bases lying between them. This TCR came from a human donor who donated a stem cell graft to a child with acute lymphoblastic leukemia. Source: PBMCs from the stem cell graft donor, taken from the stem cell graft. J is TRBJ2-3 and V is TRBV20-1; weak D call: TRBD2 (6 bases). The chain's CDR3 is CSARIREWGTDTQYF. The CDR3 DNA reads as TGCAGTGCTAGGATTCGGGAGTGGGGCACAGATACGCAGTATTTT.